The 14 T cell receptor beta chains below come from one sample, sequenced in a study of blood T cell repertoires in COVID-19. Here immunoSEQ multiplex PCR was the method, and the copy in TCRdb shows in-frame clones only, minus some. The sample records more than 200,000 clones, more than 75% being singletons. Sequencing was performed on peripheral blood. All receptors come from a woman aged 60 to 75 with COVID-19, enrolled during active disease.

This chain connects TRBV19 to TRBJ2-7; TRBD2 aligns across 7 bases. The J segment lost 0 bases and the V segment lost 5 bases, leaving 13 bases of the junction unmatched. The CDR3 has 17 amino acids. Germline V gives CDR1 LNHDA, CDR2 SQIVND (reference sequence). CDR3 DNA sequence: TGTGCCAGTAGTCCAGAACAGAACGGGAGGAGCTCCTACGAGCAGTACTTC. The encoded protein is CASSPEQNGRSSYEQYF.

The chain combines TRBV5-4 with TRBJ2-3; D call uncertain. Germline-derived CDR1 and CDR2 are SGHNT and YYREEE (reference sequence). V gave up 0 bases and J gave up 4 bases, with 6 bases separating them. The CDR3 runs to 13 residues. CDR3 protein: CASSLAPSDTQYF. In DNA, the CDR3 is TGTGCCAGCAGCTTGGCTCCCTCAGATACGCAGTATTTT.

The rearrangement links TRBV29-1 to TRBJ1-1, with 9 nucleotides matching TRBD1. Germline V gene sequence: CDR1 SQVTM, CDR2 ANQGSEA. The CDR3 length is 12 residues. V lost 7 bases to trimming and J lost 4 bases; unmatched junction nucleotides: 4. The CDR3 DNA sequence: TGCAGCGGGGGACAGGGTGGCACTGAAGCTTTCTTT. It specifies CSGGQGGTEAFF.

The CDR3 loop reads CASSQVIAGSYEQYF. The CDR3 bases are TGTGCCAGCAGCCAAGTAATTGCAGGATCCTACGAGCAGTACTTC. The chain carries TRBV3-1 (or the pseudogene TRBV3-2) and TRBJ2-7; D gene uncertain. V lost 1 base, J lost 1 base, and 11 bases lay in between. This CDR3 comprises 15 residues. From germline, CDR1 is LGHDT and CDR2 YNNKEL (reference sequence).

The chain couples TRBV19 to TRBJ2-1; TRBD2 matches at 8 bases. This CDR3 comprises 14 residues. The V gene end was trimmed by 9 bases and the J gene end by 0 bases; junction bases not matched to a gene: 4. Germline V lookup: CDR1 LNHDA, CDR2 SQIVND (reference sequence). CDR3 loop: CASSLAASYNEQFF. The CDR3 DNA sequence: TGTGCCAGCTCACTAGCGGCCTCCTACAATGAGCAGTTCTTC.

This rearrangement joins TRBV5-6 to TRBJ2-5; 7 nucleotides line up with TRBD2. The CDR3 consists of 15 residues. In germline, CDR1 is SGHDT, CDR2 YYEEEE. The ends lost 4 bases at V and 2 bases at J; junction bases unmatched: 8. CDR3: CASSRGLGKQETQYF. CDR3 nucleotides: TGTGCCAGCAGCCGTGGACTAGGGAAACAAGAGACCCAGTACTTC.

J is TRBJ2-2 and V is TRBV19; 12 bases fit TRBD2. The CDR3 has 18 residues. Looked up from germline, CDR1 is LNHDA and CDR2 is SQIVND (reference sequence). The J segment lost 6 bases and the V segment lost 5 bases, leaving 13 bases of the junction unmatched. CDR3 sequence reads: CASSRKGPLAGGSGELFF. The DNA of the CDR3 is TGTGCCAGTAGTCGCAAGGGGCCACTAGCGGGAGGATCCGGGGAGCTGTTTTTT.

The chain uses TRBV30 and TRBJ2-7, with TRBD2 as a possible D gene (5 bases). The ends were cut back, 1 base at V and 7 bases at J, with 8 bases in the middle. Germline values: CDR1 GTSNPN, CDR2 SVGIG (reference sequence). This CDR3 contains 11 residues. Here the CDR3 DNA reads TGTGCCTGGAGTGCTCGGACTGAGCAGTACTTC. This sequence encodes CAWSARTEQYF.

The CDR3 sequence: CACARGLGTEAFF. The DNA of the CDR3 is TGTGCCTGCGCCAGGGGGCTGGGGACTGAAGCTTTCTTT. The V call is TRBV30, the J call TRBJ1-1, with 8 positions matching TRBD1. This CDR3 is built from 13 residues. V shed 6 bases, J shed 5 bases, and the junction held 8 bases outside the gene matches. CDR1 is GTSNPN and CDR2 is SVGIG in the germline V gene (reference sequence).

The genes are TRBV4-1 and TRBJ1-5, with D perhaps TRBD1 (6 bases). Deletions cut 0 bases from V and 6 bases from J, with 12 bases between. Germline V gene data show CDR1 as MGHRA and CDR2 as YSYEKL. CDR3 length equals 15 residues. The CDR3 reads CASSQDGGAVQPQHF. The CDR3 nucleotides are TGCGCCAGCAGCCAAGATGGGGGGGCGGTTCAGCCCCAGCATTTT.

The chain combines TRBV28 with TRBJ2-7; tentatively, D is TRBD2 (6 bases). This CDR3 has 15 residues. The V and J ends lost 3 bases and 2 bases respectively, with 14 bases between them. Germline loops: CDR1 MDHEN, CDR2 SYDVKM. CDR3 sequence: CASSFSGTGAYEQYF. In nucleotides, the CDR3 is TGTGCCAGCAGTTTCTCCGGGACTGGAGCCTACGAGCAGTACTTC.

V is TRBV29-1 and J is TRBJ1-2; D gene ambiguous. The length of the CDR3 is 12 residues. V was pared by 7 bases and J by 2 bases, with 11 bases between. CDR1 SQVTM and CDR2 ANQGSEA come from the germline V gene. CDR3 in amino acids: CSARPGNYGYTF. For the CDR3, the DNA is TGCAGCGCCCGACCGGGGAACTATGGCTACACCTTC. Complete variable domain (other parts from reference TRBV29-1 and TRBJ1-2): SAVISQKPSRDICQRGTSLTIQCQVDSQVTMMFWYRQQPGQSLTLIATANQGSEATYESGFVIDKFPISRPNLTFSTLTVSNMSPEDSSIYLCSARPGNYGYTFGSGTRLTVV.

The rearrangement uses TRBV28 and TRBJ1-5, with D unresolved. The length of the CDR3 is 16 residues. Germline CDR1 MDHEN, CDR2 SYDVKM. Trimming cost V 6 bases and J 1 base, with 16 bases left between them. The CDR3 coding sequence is TGTGCCAGCAGGTCAGACGGGATTCAGAGCAATCAGCCCCAGCATTTT. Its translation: CASRSDGIQSNQPQHF.

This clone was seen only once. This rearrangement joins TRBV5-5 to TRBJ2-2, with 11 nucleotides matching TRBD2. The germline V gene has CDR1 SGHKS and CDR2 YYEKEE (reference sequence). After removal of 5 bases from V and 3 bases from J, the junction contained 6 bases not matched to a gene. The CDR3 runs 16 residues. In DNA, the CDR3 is TGTGCCAGCAGATCTAGCGGGAGGCCGGACACCGGGGAGCTGTTTTTT. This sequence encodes CASRSSGRPDTGELFF.